The 29 T cell receptor beta chains below were found in one sample sequenced in a study of shared clonotypes between healthy human individuals. Produced via immunoSEQ multiplex PCR; TCRdb's table is partial and in-frame only. Of about 1.9 million clones in the sample, 80% to 95% were seen once. The naive CD8 population came from CD45RO-negative cells selected for CCR7, without terminally differentiated effector memory CD45RA+ cells. The sample consisted of naive CD8+ T cells from PBMCs. These receptor sequences come from a man aged 18 to 30 in good health. Some clones in this sample may be carry-over from other donors' samples.

The chain combines TRBV6-1 with TRBJ2-3; D uncertain. The CDR3 has 15 amino acids. The germline V gene encodes CDR1 MNHNS and CDR2 SASEGT. Trimming cost V 0 bases and J 3 bases, with 10 bases left between them. Here the CDR3 reads CASSEAPSLTDTQYF. In nucleotides, the CDR3 is TGTGCCAGCAGTGAAGCCCCGAGTTTAACAGATACGCAGTATTTT.

The chain links TRBV29-1 to TRBJ2-5, with 12 positions matching TRBD2. The DNA matches TRBJ2-7 better at its end, which makes the J call doubtful. The CDR3 spans 16 residues. The germline V gene encodes CDR1 SQVTM and CDR2 ANQGSEA. CDR3 nucleotide sequence: TGCAGCGCCGTGGGACTAGCGGGCCGCTACTCCTACGAGCAGTACTTC. Translating gives CSAVGLAGRYSYEQYF.

The chain is built from TRBV25-1 and TRBJ2-1, with 14 positions matching TRBD2. The CDR3 extends over 15 amino acids. Trimming took 4 bases from V and 6 from J; bases not matched to a gene: 2. Looked up from germline, CDR1 is MGHDK and CDR2 is SYGVNS. CDR3 residues: CASSGTSGRINEQFF. The CDR3 nucleotides are TGTGCCAGCAGTGGGACTAGCGGGAGGATCAATGAGCAGTTCTTC.

For this clone: This sample includes further DNA sequences coding for the same CDR3. This chain joins TRBV5-6 and TRBJ2-1; D gene uncertain. CDR1 and CDR2 from the germline V gene are SGHDT and YYEEEE. V lost 0 bases, J lost 7 bases, and 8 bases lay in between. The CDR3 covers 13 residues. This CDR3 is CASSLGPSNEQFF. CDR3 bases: TGTGCCAGCAGCTTGGGACCGTCGAATGAGCAGTTCTTC.

In its sample, this clone was seen once. The V call is TRBV5-6, the J call TRBJ1-1; the D is unclear. Germline lookup yields CDR1 SGHDT and CDR2 YYEEEE. Between the trimmed V and J ends, which lost 0 bases and 11 bases, there was a span of 17 bases. CDR3 size: 14 residues. In nucleotides, the CDR3 is TGTGCCAGCAGCTTGGCCGACAAACCCCCCGGGGCTTTCTTT. It translates to CASSLADKPPGAFF.

This chain links TRBV19 with TRBJ2-2; no definite D call. Germline V CDR1 and CDR2: LNHDA, SQIVND (reference sequence). V lost 9 bases and J 7 bases, leaving 6 bases between the germline ends. This CDR3 comprises 10 residues. The CDR3 nucleotides read TGTGCCAGAGTCATCGGGGAGCTGTTTTTT. Its translation: CARVIGELFF.

V is TRBV4-1 and J is TRBJ1-3, with D hard to call. This CDR3 has 14 residues. Between the trimmed V and J ends, which lost 1 base and 3 bases, there was a span of 7 bases. Germline assignment: CDR1 MGHRA and CDR2 YSYEKL. CDR3 sequence: CASSQGGFGNTIYF. The CDR3 region has the DNA TGCGCCAGCAGCCAAGGAGGGTTTGGAAACACCATATATTTT.

The rearrangement joins TRBV6-1 to TRBJ2-3; D may be TRBD2 (6 bases). The germline V gene encodes CDR1 MNHNS and CDR2 SASEGT. The CDR3 has 15 residues. The germline V and J ends were trimmed by 1 base and 1 base, with 9 bases remaining between them. For the CDR3, the DNA is TGTGCCAGCAGTGAAGAGCGGGTGCGCACAGATACGCAGTATTTT. Translating it yields CASSEERVRTDTQYF.

V is TRBV11-2 and J is TRBJ2-3; 7 bases line up with TRBD1. The ends lost 5 bases at V and 2 bases at J; junction bases unmatched: 7. The CDR3 has 15 residues. Germline-derived CDR1 and CDR2 are SGHAT and FQNNGV. The CDR3 loop reads CASSHDRAYTDTQYF. In nucleotides, the CDR3 is TGTGCCAGCAGCCACGACAGGGCATACACAGATACGCAGTATTTT.

The chain carries TRBV11-2 and TRBJ2-1, with 9 bases identical to TRBD2. CDR3 length: 17 amino acids. Germline-derived CDR1 and CDR2 are SGHAT and FQNNGV. The V gene end was trimmed by 6 bases and the J gene end by 5 bases; junction bases not matched to a gene: 14. The CDR3 DNA sequence: TGTGCCAGCAGACCTAGGGGGCCTAGCGGGATAAACAATGAGCAGTTCTTC. Translating it yields CASRPRGPSGINNEQFF.

This chain links TRBV29-1 with TRBJ2-2; D not certain. Germline V gene lookup returns CDR1 SQVTM and CDR2 ANQGSEA. V was cut by 5 bases and J by 4 bases, with 8 bases left in between. The CDR3 is 12 amino acids. The CDR3 sequence: CSVFWGTGELFF. In DNA, the CDR3 is TGCAGCGTTTTTTGGGGCACCGGGGAGCTGTTTTTT.

This sequence joins TRBV7-3 and TRBJ2-3, with unresolved D. This CDR3 contains 13 residues. Trimming removed 4 bases at V and 6 bases at J, with 11 bases between. CDR1 SGHTA and CDR2 FQGTGA come from the germline V gene. CDR3 sequence (DNA): TGTGCCAGCAGCTCAGAGAATTCTGATACGCAGTATTTT. Translating it yields CASSSENSDTQYF.

To note about this clone: Other DNA sequences within the sample encode an identical CDR3. CDR3 coding DNA: TGTGCCAGTAGTATGAGAGGGGAAGAGACCCAGTACTTC. Amino acids: CASSMRGEETQYF. The chain joins TRBV19 to TRBJ2-5, with D possibly called TRBD1 or TRBD2 (5 bases each). V was clipped by 3 bases and J by 3 bases, with 8 bases between them. CDR1 and CDR2 (germline): LNHDA, SQIVND (reference sequence). The CDR3 has 13 amino acids.

V usage is TRBV5-4 and J usage is TRBJ2-1; unclear D gene. The germline V gene has CDR1 SGHNT and CDR2 YYREEE (reference sequence). This CDR3 comprises 14 residues. V lost 3 bases and J 8 bases, leaving 15 bases between the germline ends. CDR3 in amino acids: CASSSPGSPYEQFF. In DNA, the CDR3 is TGTGCCAGCAGCTCACCCGGATCTCCATATGAGCAGTTCTTC.

This rearrangement joins TRBV30 to TRBJ1-1, with unresolved D. The CDR3 extends over 14 amino acids. Germline V lookup: CDR1 GTSNPN, CDR2 SVGIG (reference sequence). The germline V and J ends were trimmed by 2 bases and 3 bases, with 13 bases remaining between them. The CDR3 DNA sequence: TGTGCCTGGAGTTTGGCTGCCGGGGACACTGAAGCTTTCTTT. This encodes CAWSLAAGDTEAFF.

The J gene is TRBJ2-1, the V gene TRBV11-2; D assignment may be TRBD1 or TRBD2 (6 bases each). V was trimmed by 3 bases and J by 6 bases, leaving 12 bases between them. In germline, CDR1 is SGHAT, CDR2 FQNNGV. CDR3 length equals 14 residues. Written as DNA, the CDR3 is TGTGCCAGCAGCTTTTGGGGGGCTGGCAATGAGCAGTTCTTC. Protein sequence: CASSFWGAGNEQFF.

Comments on this clone: Other DNA sequences in the sample encode the same CDR3. The rearrangement uses TRBV30 and TRBJ1-1; 11 bases are shared with TRBD1. The length of the CDR3 is 13 residues. The V segment lost 1 base and the J segment 5 bases; nucleotides outside the gene matches: 0. Germline CDR1 reads GTSNPN; CDR2 reads SVGIG (reference sequence). CDR3 DNA sequence: TGTGCCTGGAGTGGGGACAGGGGGACTGAAGCTTTCTTT. Translation: CAWSGDRGTEAFF.

This clone appeared a single time. The V and J genes are TRBV11-2 and TRBJ1-6, with a weak D call TRBD1 (5 bases). Germline V CDR1 and CDR2: SGHAT, FQNNGV. V was clipped by 2 bases and J by 7 bases, with 15 bases between them. This CDR3 has 16 amino acids. CDR3 in amino acids: CASSLRSGVANSPLHF. CDR3 nucleotide sequence: TGTGCCAGCAGCTTAAGGTCGGGGGTAGCGAATTCACCCCTCCACTTT.

The chain combines TRBV4-1 with TRBJ2-7, with D perhaps TRBD1 (6 bases). Germline V gene lookup returns CDR1 MGHRA and CDR2 YSYEKL. The V gene lost 2 bases and the J gene lost 0 bases, with 11 bases spanning the gap. CDR3 size: 15 residues. CDR3 residues: CASSQYRETSYEQYF. CDR3 nucleotides: TGCGCCAGCAGCCAATACAGGGAGACCTCCTACGAGCAGTACTTC.

The chain joins TRBV30 to TRBJ2-5; tentatively, D is TRBD1 (6 bases). The assigned J gene may be wrong: the sequence end matches TRBJ2-7 better. This CDR3 has 13 amino acids. In germline, CDR1 is GTSNPN, CDR2 SVGIG (reference sequence). Here the CDR3 reads CAWRDRLLDEQYF. In nucleotides, the CDR3 is TGTGCCTGGAGGGACAGACTTCTCGACGAGCAGTACTTC.

This chain links TRBV10-2 with TRBJ2-7, with TRBD2 matching 7 bases. The J segment lost 3 bases and the V segment lost 7 bases, leaving 6 bases of the junction unmatched. CDR3 length: 13 residues. CDR1 and CDR2 from the germline V gene are WSHSY and SAAADI. CDR3 residues: CASTSLADYEQYF. The CDR3 DNA sequence: TGCGCCAGCACCTCTCTAGCGGACTACGAGCAGTACTTC.

For the CDR3, the DNA is TGTGCCAGCAGTCTACAGGGGCAATTCGGGCCCTACAATGAGCAGTTCTTC. As protein: CASSLQGQFGPYNEQFF. The V and J genes are TRBV28 and TRBJ2-1, with 7 bases that match TRBD1. The germline V gene has CDR1 MDHEN and CDR2 SYDVKM. The V gene end was trimmed by 5 bases and the J gene end by 2 bases; junction bases not matched to a gene: 12. CDR3 length: 17 residues.

The CDR3 loop reads CASSRTIAYEQYF. The CDR3 nucleotides are TGTGCCAGCAGCCGTACTATTGCCTACGAGCAGTACTTC. V usage is TRBV7-2 and J usage is TRBJ2-7; D ambiguous. Germline CDR1 SGHTA, CDR2 FQGNSA. The CDR3 extends over 13 amino acids. The V gene lost 5 bases and the J gene lost 2 bases, with 10 bases spanning the gap.

The rearrangement uses TRBV6-5 and TRBJ1-2; D might be TRBD1 (6 bases). The CDR3 loop spans 15 amino acids. Per germline, CDR1 MNHEY and CDR2 SVGAGI. V lost 0 bases and J 0 bases, leaving 8 bases between the germline ends. The CDR3 nucleotides read TGTGCCAGCAGTTACTCGGACAGATCTAACTATGGCTACACCTTC. It codes for CASSYSDRSNYGYTF.

The chain couples TRBV11-2 to TRBJ2-1, with D unresolved. The CDR3 extends over 15 amino acids. Trimming left V 0 bases short and J 2 bases short, with 8 bases between. The germline V gene encodes CDR1 SGHAT and CDR2 FQNNGV. CDR3 residues: CASSLEFSAYNEQFF. The CDR3 region has the DNA TGTGCCAGCAGCTTAGAGTTTTCGGCCTACAATGAGCAGTTCTTC.

This clone was seen a single time. The V and J genes are TRBV18 and TRBJ1-4; 10 bases agree with TRBD1. CDR3 size: 17 residues. Trimming removed 0 bases from V and 7 bases from J; junction bases left unmatched: 8. CDR1 is KGHSH and CDR2 is LQKENI in the germline V gene. CDR3: CASSPPERGTGAEKLFF. In DNA form, the CDR3 reads TGTGCCAGCTCACCACCGGAAAGGGGGACAGGGGCTGAAAAACTGTTTTTT.

The rearrangement uses TRBV4-2 and TRBJ2-7, with 13 positions matching TRBD2. After removal of 3 bases from V and 1 base from J, the junction contained 9 bases not matched to a gene. This CDR3 spans 18 amino acids. The germline V gene has CDR1 LGHNA and CDR2 YNFKEQ. CDR3 DNA: TGTGCCAGCAGCCAGGCCGGGACTAGCGGGACCAAATCCTACGAGCAGTACTTC. Encoded protein: CASSQAGTSGTKSYEQYF.

The V and J genes are TRBV27 and TRBJ1-2; D unclear. CDR3 length: 11 residues. With 8 bases removed from V and 2 bases from J, the gap between germline ends came to 6 bases. CDR1 and CDR2 from the germline V gene are MNHEY and SMNVEV (reference sequence). CDR3 protein: CASGPNYGYTF. The CDR3, as DNA: TGTGCCAGCGGCCCGAACTATGGCTACACCTTC.

The chain links TRBV25-1 to TRBJ2-1; the match to TRBD2 covers 10 bases. Germline CDR1 reads MGHDK; CDR2 reads SYGVNS. This CDR3 spans 15 amino acids. V shed 5 bases and J 0 bases; nucleotides not matched to a gene: 1. The CDR3 DNA reads TGTGCCAGCAGTAAGCGGGAGGGCTCCTACAATGAGCAGTTCTTC. Its translation is CASSKREGSYNEQFF.